This T cell receptor (beta chain) stems from a study of cytomegalovirus exposure and HLA in healthy donors. The CDR3 has 16 amino acids. CDR1 and CDR2 from the germline V gene are SGHVS and FNYEAQ. V was pared by 1 base and J by 1 base, with 4 bases of the junction left unmatched. Whole-study results and caveats: A later analysis linked a missense variant in DCLRE1C to the trimming of TCR beta V and J genes. Exclusion applied to some V segments, including TRBV6-2 and TRBV6-3, as they were indistinguishable. Reported performance of the classifier showed diagnosis of cytomegalovirus status with high specificity and sensitivity.

A multiplex PCR was run with 60 Vbeta primers and 13 Jbeta primers. Clones were read by immunoSEQ multiplex PCR, and TCRdb kept only the in-frame ones, dropping some. The repertoire holds around 200,000 clones, with roughly 79% as singletons. As concerns this clone: Its target is not known.

What was sequenced was PBMCs. The chain employs TRBV7-6 and TRBJ1-1, with 9 bases that match TRBD1. The TCR was taken from a male donor in good health and CMV-seronegative. CDR3 nucleotides: TGTGCCAGCAGCTTAGGGACAGGGGAAGCGAACACTGAAGCTTTCTTT. Translated, it gives CASSLGTGEANTEAFF.